This T cell receptor beta chain was sequenced during a study of shared clonotypes between healthy human individuals. General study results and limits: Though the depth was large, rarefaction showed that sorted-subset sequencing was incomplete.

Clones were sequenced by immunoSEQ multiplex PCR, and TCRdb holds only the in-frame ones, with some missing. The sample comprises about 600,000 clones, more than 95% of which are singletons, and 0.045% to 0.07% rests with the top ten. On this clone itself: Its antigen remains unidentified.

The TCR comes from a woman aged 30 to 39 in good health. Sequenced input: naive CD4+ T cells sorted from blood. The subset: CD45RA+ positively selected.

CDR3: CAWSLPDQPQHF. The CDR3 bases are TGTGCCTGGAGTCTCCCCGATCAGCCCCAGCATTTT. The genes are TRBV30 and TRBJ1-5, with D unresolved. This CDR3 has 12 amino acids. Germline assignment: CDR1 GTSNPN and CDR2 SVGIG (reference sequence). Trimming took off 2 bases at V and 5 bases at J, with 7 bases between the two ends. The whole variable domain, filled in from reference TRBV30 and TRBJ1-5, reads SQTIHQWPATLVQPVGSPLSLECTVEGTSNPNLYWYRQAAGRGLQLLFYSVGIGQISSEVPQNLSASRPQDRQFILSSKKLLLSDSGFYLCAWSLPDQPQHFGDGTRLSIL.